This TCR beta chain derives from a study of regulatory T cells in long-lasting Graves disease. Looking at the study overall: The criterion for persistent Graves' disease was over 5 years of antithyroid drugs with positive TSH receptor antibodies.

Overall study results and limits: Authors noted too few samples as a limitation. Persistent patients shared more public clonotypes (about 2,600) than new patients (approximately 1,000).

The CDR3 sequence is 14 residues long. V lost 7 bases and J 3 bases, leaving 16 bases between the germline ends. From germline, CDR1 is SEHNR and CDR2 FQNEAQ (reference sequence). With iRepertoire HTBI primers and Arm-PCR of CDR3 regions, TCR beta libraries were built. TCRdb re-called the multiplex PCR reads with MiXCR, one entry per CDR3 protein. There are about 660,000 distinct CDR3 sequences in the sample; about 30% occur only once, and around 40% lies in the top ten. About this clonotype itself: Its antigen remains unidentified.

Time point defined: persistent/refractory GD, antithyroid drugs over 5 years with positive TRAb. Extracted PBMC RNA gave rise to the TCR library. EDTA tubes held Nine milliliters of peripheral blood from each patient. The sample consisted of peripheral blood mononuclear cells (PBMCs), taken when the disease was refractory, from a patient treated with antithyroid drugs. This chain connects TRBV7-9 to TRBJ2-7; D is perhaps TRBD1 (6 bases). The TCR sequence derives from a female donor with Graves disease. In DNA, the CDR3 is TGTGCCAGCACTTCCTACAGGGAAGGCTACGAGCAGTACTTC. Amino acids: CASTSYREGYEQYF.